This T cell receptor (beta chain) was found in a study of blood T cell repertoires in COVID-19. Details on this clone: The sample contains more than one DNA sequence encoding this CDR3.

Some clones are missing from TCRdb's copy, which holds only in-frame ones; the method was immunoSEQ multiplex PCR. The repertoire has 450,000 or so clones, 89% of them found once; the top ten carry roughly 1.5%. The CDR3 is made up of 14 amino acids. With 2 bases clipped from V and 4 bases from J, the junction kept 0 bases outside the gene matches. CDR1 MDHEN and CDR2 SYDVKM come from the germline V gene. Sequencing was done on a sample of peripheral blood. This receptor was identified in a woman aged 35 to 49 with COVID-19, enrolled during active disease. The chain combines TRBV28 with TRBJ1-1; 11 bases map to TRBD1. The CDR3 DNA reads TGTGCCAGCAGTTTAGGGACAGGGGGCACTGAAGCTTTCTTT. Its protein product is CASSLGTGGTEAFF. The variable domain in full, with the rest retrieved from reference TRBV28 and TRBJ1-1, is DVKVTQSSRYLVKRTGEKVFLECVQDMDHENMFWYRQDPGLGLRLIYFSYDVKMKEKGDIPEGYSVSREKKERFSLILESASTNQTSMYLCASSLGTGGTEAFFGQGTRLTVV.